This T cell receptor (beta chain) was recovered during a study of blood T cell repertoires in COVID-19. The overall study: COVID-19 samples from acute and convalescent phases originated in the United States, Italy and Spain. Sample material is recorded as cDNA or gDNA derived from T cells, B-cell-depleted T cells, or PBMCs.

The CDR3 totals 17 residues. The trim removed 4 bases at V and 5 bases at J, leaving 13 bases unmatched. Looked up from germline, CDR1 is MNHEY and CDR2 is SMNVEV (reference sequence). Authors' data handling: For nucleated cells, counts were estimated from reference gene primer amplification. The method was immunoSEQ multiplex PCR; TCRdb's version includes in-frame clones alone and lacks a portion of them. V and J calls and clone size are those listed in that table; D and trimming were worked out from the DNA. This repertoire shows around 190,000 clones, more than 75% found once; its top ten account for approximately 4.4%.

The J gene is TRBJ2-2, the V gene TRBV27, with 7 bases identical to TRBD2. The sample was peripheral blood. The source is a human donor in a cohort sampled during active COVID-19. The DNA for the CDR3 is TGTGCCAGCAGTTCCGACTGGCGGGAGATTGCTACCGGGGAGCTGTTTTTT. Amino acid sequence: CASSSDWREIATGELFF.